This record looks at one TCR beta chain sequence and its context. This sample was included in a study of blood T cell repertoires in COVID-19. Looking at the study overall: Samples representing acute and convalescent COVID-19 were sourced from the United States, Italy and Spain. PBMCs, B-cell-depleted T cells, or T cells were the source of the cDNA or gDNA that made up the material.

Per the original methods: Amplified reference gene primers provided the basis for estimating nucleated cell counts. TCRdb's copy holds only in-frame clones and misses some; the assay was immunoSEQ multiplex PCR. The DNA gave D and trimming, while V, J and clone size come from that table. The data show some 120,000 clones, about four fifths seen once. The sequencing input was peripheral blood. The receptor comes from a woman in her forties or fifties with acute or convalescent COVID-19.

CDR3 DNA: TGTGCCAGTAGTGTCTACAGGGCCCGGGGTACTGAAGCTTTCTTT. Its translation is CASSVYRARGTEAFF. This rearrangement joins TRBV19 to TRBJ1-1; D possibly corresponds to TRBD1 (6 bases). The CDR3 is 15 residues long. CDR1 and CDR2 (germline): LNHDA, SQIVND (reference sequence). The ends were cut back, 5 bases at V and 5 bases at J, with 18 bases in the middle.